This T cell receptor (beta chain) derives from a study of T cell responses to AZD1222 COVID-19 vaccine (dated by TCRdb to the early 2020s). About the study as a whole: Because spike-specific TCR depth and breadth did not differ between the two schedules, AZD1222 recipients who got a second dose at roughly 4 weeks were pooled with those who got a second dose at roughly 12 weeks. TCR sequencing covered 230 or so trial participants: about 210 given two doses of AZD1222 and about 26 given two doses of MenACWY control vaccine. Trial participants were enrolled by age into subgroups of 18-55, 56-69 and 70-plus years, and about 150, 27 and 61 TCR-sequenced participants, respectively, were included in these subgroups.

On this clone itself: The clone's antigen remains unknown. It has no much larger one-base neighbor in the sample; base qualities were not kept.

What the study reported, not specific to this receptor: The 56-69-year group was small, and its depth increase did not reach significance, likely because of low power. The whole spike protein was spanned by vaccine-associated CD4 TCRs, and dominant responses were seen in regions 160-218 and 743-854. Conclusions about previously exposed vaccinees are limited, since just a handful of AZD1222 recipients were seropositive for SARS-CoV-2 at baseline. A significant rise in spike-specific TCR breadth and depth was observed after two AZD1222 doses relative to day 0 and relative to MenACWY recipients. Because no day 14 peak-response samples were available, repertoires were characterized only after the peak T cell response. Participants were mostly white British and included more females than males, and it was suggested by the authors that clonal diversity may have been underestimated. Nearly half of unique spike-specific TCRs reportedly recognized epitopes outside regions mutated in the B.1.351 and B.1.1.7 variants.

The CDR3 regions of human TCRbeta chains were analyzed by immunosequencing. The source study handled its data this way. Repertoire TCRs were checked for matches against a reference library of SARS-CoV-2-specific TCRs that had been generated using the MIRA antigen-specificity platform. Breadth was defined as the fraction of unique TCRs that were SARS-CoV-2-associated. Depth was defined as the fraction of total T cells that were SARS-CoV-2-associated. Using the MIRA data, each spike-specific TCR was mapped to the spike region that the TCR reacts to and placed in a CD4 or CD8 class. Log10-transformed breadth and depth values were compared by one-way ANOVA with Sidak's multiple comparisons tests. TCRdb re-hosts the immuneACCESS table, in-frame sequences only. Its copies lack some clones; in the studies checked, an unresolved V gene accounts for under half of them, and the cause for the rest is not known. The V and J calls and clone size come from that table; D and trimming were worked out from the DNA. The table for this sample lists roughly 84,000 clones; 87% of them were counted only once. The ten top clones hold 1.5% of the sample.

Relative to germline, V is 0 bases shorter and J is 0 bases shorter, with 11 bases between their ends. CDR1 and CDR2 were assigned from the germline V gene as SGDLS and YYNGEE. Its CDR3 holds 16 amino acids, cysteine through phenylalanine. The CDR3 DNA has 48 bases and is translated from base 1. Per the publication, the time point label means: baseline before first vaccination. The vaccinee samples were drawn from two UK trials, COV001 and COV002, one of which was a single-blind randomized controlled phase 2/3 trial testing AZD1222 (ChAdOx1 nCoV-19) in healthy adults. For TCRbeta chain sequencing, PBMC samples were collected from trial participants at day 0 and at day 28 after the second dose.

This TCR was recovered from an adult in good health. The sequenced sample was peripheral blood, obtained on day 0 of AZD1222 vaccination. This receptor chain uses TRBV9 and TRBJ2-3, with an unclear D gene assignment. The sequence in DNA is TGTGCCAGCAGCGTAGCTTCCAGGCGAAGCACAGATACGCAGTATTTT. This translates into CASSVASRRSTDTQYF.